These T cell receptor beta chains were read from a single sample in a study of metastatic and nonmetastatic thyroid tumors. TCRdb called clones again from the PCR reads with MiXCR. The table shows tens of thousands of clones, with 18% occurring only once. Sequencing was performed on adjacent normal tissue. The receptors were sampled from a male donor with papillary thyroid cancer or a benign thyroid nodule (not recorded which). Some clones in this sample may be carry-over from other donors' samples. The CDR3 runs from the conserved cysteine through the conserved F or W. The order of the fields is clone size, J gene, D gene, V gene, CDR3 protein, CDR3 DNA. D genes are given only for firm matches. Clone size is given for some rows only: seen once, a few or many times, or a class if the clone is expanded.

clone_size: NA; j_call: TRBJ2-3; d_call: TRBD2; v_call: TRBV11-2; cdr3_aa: CASIPGLVIMVHTQYF; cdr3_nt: TGTGCCAGCATCCCCGGACTAGTCATTATGGTCCATACGCAGTATTTT
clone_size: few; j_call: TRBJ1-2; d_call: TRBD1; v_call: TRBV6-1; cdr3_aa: CASSEFSDRGEGYTF; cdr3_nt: TGTGCCAGCAGTGAATTTAGCGACAGGGGCGAAGGCTACACCTTC
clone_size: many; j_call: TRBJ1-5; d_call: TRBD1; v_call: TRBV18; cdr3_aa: CASSLGQGNQPQHF; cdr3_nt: TGTGCCAGCTCACTGGGACAGGGCAATCAGCCCCAGCATTTT
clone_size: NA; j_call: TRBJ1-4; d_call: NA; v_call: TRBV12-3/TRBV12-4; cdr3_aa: CASSNLKGQRNEKLFF; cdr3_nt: TGTGCCAGCAGTAACCTCAAAGGACAGCGTAATGAAAAACTGTTTTTT
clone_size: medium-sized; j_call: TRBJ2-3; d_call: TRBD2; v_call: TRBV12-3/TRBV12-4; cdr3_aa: CASSGLAGVTDTQYF; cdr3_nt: TGTGCCAGCAGTGGACTAGCGGGAGTGACAGATACGCAGTATTTT
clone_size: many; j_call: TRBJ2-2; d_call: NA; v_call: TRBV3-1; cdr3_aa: CASSQDPGSGELFF; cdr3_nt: TGTGCCAGCAGCCAAGATCCGGGCTCCGGGGAGCTGTTTTTT
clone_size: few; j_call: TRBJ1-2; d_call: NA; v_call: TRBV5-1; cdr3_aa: CASSLGGGLRGYTF; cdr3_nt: TGCGCCAGCAGCTTGGGAGGCGGCCTCAGAGGCTACACATTC
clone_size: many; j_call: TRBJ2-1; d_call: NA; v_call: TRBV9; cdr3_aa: CASSGGGPYDEQFF; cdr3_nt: TGTGCCAGCAGCGGGGGGGGCCCTTACGATGAGCAGTTCTTC
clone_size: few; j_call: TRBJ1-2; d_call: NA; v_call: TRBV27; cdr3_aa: CASSFRSENFSYGNTF; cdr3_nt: TGTGCCAGCAGTTTTCGTTCAGAAAACTTTAGCTATGGCAACACCTTC
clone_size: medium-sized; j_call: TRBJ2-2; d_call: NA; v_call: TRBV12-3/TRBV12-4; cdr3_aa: CASTPMAAAGELFF; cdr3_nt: TGTGCCAGCACTCCTATGGCGGCCGCCGGGGAGCTGTTTTTT
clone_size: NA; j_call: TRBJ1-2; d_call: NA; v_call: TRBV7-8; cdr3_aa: CASSSRAGYDYTF; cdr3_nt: TGTGCCAGCAGCTCCCGTGCGGGATATGACTACACCTTC
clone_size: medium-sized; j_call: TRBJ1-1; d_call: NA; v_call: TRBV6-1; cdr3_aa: CASSGEDRPNTEAFF; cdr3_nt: TGTGCCAGCAGTGGGGAGGACAGACCGAACACTGAAGCTTTCTTT
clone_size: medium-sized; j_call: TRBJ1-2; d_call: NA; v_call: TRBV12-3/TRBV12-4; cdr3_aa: CASSTSRTSPLSLGYTF; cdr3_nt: TGTGCCAGCAGTACCTCGAGAACCAGTCCCTTATCTCTGGGCTACACCTTC
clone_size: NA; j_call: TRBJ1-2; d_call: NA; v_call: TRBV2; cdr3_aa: CASSDPLRQAVGYTF; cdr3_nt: TGTGCCAGCAGTGATCCTCTTCGACAGGCGGTCGGCTACACCTTC
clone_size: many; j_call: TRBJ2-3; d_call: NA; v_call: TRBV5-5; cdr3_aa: CASSWVHYRASTDTQYF; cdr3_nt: TGTGCCAGCAGCTGGGTGCACTACCGAGCTTCCACAGATACGCAGTATTTT
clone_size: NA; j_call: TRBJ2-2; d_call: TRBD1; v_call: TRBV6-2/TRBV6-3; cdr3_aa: CASSLPGTGGAGPSGELFF; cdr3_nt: TGTGCCAGCAGTCTGCCTGGGACAGGGGGCGCGGGTCCTTCCGGGGAGCTGTTTTTT
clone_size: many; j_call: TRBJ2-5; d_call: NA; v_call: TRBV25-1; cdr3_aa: CASRDPGEETQYF; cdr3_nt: TGTGCCAGCAGAGACCCGGGGGAAGAGACCCAGTACTTC
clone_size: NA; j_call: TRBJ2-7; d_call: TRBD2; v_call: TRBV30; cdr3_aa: CAWSRLASEQYF; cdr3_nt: TGTGCCTGGAGTAGACTAGCGTCCGAGCAGTACTTC
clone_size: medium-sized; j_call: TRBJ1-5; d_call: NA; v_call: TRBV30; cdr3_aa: CAWSVGGNQPQHF; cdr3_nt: TGTGCCTGGAGTGTTGGGGGAAACCAGCCCCAGCATTTT
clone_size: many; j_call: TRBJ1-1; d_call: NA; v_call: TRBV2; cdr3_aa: CASSVQGRLKGTEAFF; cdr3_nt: TGTGCCAGCAGTGTGCAGGGTAGGCTGAAGGGGACTGAAGCTTTCTTT
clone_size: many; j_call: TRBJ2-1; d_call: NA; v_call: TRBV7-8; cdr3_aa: CASSRSGLSSYNEQFF; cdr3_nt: TGTGCCAGCAGCCGTAGCGGACTAAGCTCCTACAATGAGCAGTTCTTC
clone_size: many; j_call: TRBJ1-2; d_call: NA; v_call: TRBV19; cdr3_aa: CASTSPRAGGYTF; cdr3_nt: TGTGCCAGTACCAGTCCCAGGGCGGGTGGCTACACCTTC
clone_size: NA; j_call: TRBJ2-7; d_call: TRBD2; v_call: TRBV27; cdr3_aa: CASSQAEGTSGAPYEQYF; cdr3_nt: TGTGCCAGCAGTCAAGCCGAGGGGACTAGCGGAGCCCCTTACGAGCAGTACTTC
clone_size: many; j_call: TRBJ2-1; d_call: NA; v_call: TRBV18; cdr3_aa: CASSPPRELGNEQFF; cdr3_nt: TGTGCCAGCTCACCACCGAGGGAGCTAGGAAATGAGCAGTTCTTC
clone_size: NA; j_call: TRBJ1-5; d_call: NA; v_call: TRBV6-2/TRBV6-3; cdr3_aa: CASSYSPTGPISGISPQHF; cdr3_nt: TGTGCCAGCAGTTACTCACCCACGGGGCCGATCAGTGGAATAAGCCCCCAGCATTTT
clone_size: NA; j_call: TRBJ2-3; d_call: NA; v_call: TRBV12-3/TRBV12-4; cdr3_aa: CASISRGLSVTDTQYF; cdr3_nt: TGTGCCAGCATCTCCAGGGGACTATCGGTCACAGATACGCAGTATTTT
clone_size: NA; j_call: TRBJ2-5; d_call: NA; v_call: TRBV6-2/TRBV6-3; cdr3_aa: CASSPTGSQETQYF; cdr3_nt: TGTGCCAGCAGTCCCACAGGGTCCCAAGAGACCCAGTACTTC
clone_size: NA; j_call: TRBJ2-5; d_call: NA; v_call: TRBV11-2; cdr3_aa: CASSLRVGTQYF; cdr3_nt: TGTGCCAGCAGCTTAAGGGTAGGGACCCAGTACTTC
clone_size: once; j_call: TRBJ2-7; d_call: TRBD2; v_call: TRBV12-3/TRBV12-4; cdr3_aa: CASSLARTSGSELHNYEQYF; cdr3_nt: TGTGCCAGCAGTTTAGCTCGGACTAGCGGTTCGGAACTACACAACTACGAGCAGTACTTC
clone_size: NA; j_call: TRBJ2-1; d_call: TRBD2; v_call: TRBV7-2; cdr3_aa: CASILAGTSKNEQFF; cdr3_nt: TGTGCCAGCATCTTAGCAGGGACTAGCAAAAACGAGCAGTTCTTC
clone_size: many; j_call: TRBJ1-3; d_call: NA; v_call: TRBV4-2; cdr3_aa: CASSGNTIYF; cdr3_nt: TGTGCCAGCTCTGGAAACACCATATATTTT
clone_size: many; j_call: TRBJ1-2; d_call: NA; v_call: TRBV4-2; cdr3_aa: CASSQSTGTYGYTF; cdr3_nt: TGTGCCAGCAGCCAAAGTACGGGGACCTATGGCTACACCTTC
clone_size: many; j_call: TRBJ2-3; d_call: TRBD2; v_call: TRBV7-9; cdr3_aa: CASSQQRGGGTDTQYF; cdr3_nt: TGTGCCAGCAGCCAGCAGCGGGGAGGGGGCACAGATACGCAGTATTTT
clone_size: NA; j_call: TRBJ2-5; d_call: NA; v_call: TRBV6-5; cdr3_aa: CASSYSVGGVPETQYF; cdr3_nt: TGTGCCAGCAGTTACTCGGTCGGCGGAGTCCCAGAGACCCAGTACTTC
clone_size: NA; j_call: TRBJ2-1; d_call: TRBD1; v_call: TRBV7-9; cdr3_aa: CASSWGQGTGNEQFF; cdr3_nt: TGTGCCAGCAGCTGGGGACAGGGGACGGGGAATGAGCAGTTCTTC
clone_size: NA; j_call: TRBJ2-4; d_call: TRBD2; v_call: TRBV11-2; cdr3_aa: CASSAAGVPRWSKNIQYF; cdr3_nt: TGTGCCAGCAGCGCCGCGGGGGTGCCCCGATGGTCCAAAAACATTCAGTACTTC
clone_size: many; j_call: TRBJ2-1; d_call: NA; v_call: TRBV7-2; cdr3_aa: CASSLVRGNEQFF; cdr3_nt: TGTGCCAGCAGCTTAGTAAGGGGTAATGAGCAGTTCTTC
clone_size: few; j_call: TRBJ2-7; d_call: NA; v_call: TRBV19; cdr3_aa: CDSTPEGSYELYF; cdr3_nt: TGTGACAGTACCCCCGAGGGGTCCTACGAGCTGTACTTC
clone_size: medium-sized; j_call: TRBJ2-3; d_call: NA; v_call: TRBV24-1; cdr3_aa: CATSDFGTDTQYF; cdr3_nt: TGTGCCACCAGTGATTTCGGGACAGATACGCAGTATTTT
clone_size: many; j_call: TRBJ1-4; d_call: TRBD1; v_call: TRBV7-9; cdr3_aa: CASSLDGTGNEKLFF; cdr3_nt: TGTGCCAGCAGCTTAGATGGGACAGGGAATGAAAAACTGTTTTTT
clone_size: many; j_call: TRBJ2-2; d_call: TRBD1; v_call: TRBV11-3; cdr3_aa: CASSPGQGRFSGELFF; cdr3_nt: TGTGCCAGCAGCCCAGGACAGGGGAGGTTCTCCGGGGAGCTGTTTTTT
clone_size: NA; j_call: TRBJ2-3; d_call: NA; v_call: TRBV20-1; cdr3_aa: CSASRSSQYF; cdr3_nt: TGCAGTGCTAGCCGGAGTTCGCAGTATTTT
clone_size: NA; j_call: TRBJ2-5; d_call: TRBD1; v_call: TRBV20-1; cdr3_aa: CSAYSGGQEAQYF; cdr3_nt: TGCAGTGCTTACTCAGGGGGACAGGAGGCCCAGTACTTC
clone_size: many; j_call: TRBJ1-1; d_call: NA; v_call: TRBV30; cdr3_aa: CAPKRGTEAFF; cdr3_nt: TGTGCCCCCAAGCGAGGGACTGAAGCTTTCTTT
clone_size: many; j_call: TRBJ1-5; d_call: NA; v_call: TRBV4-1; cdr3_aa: CASSQEDGNQPQHF; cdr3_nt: TGCGCCAGCAGCCAAGAGGATGGCAATCAGCCCCAGCATTTT
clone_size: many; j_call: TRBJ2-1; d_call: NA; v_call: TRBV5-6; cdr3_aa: CASSADSYNEQFF; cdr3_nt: TGTGCCAGCAGCGCGGACAGCTACAATGAGCAGTTCTTC
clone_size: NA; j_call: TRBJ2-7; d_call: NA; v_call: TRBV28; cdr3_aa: CAGSLDGASYEQYF; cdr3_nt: TGTGCCGGCAGTTTGGACGGGGCCTCCTACGAGCAGTACTTC